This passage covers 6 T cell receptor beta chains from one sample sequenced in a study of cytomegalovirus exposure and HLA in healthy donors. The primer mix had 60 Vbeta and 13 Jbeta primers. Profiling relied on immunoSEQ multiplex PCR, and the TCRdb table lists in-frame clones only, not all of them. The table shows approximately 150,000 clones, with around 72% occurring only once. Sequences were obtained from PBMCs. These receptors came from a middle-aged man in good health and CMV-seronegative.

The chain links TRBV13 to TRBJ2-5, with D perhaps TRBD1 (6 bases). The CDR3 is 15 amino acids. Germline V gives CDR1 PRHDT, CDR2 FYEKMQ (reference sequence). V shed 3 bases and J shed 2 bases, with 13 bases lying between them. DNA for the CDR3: TGTGCCAGCAGCTTTCGGGCGGACAGTCAAGAGACCCAGTACTTC. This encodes CASSFRADSQETQYF.

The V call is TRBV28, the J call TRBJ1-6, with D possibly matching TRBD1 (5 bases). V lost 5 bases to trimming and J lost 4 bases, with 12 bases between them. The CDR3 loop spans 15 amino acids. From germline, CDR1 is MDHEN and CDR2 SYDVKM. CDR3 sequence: CASSGGGVYNSPLHF. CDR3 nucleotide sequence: TGTGCCAGCAGTGGGGGGGGAGTTTATAATTCACCCCTCCACTTT.

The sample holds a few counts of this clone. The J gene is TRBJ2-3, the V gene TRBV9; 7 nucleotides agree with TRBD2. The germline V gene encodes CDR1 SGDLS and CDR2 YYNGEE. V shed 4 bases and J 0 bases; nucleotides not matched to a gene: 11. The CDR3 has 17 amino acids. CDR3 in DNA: TGTGCCAGCAGCCCCTGGGGAAGCGGGGCTAGCACAGATACGCAGTATTTT. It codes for CASSPWGSGASTDTQYF.

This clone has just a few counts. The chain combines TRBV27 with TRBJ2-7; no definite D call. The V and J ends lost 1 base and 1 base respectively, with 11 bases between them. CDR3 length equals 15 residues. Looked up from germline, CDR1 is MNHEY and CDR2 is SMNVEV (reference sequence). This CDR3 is CASSLFAAPSYEQYF. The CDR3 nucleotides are TGTGCCAGCAGTTTATTTGCGGCGCCTTCCTACGAGCAGTACTTC.

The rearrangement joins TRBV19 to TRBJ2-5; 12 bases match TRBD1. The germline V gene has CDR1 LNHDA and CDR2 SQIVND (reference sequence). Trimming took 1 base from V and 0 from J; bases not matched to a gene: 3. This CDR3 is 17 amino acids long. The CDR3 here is CASSIGGTGGYQETQYF. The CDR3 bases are TGTGCCAGTAGTATAGGGGGGACAGGGGGCTACCAAGAGACCCAGTACTTC.

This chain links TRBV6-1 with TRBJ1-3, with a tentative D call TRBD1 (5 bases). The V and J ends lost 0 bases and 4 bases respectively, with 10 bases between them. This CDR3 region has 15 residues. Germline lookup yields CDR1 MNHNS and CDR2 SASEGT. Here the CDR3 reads CASSEAEGKGNTIYF. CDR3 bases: TGTGCCAGCAGTGAAGCGGAGGGGAAAGGAAACACCATATATTTT.